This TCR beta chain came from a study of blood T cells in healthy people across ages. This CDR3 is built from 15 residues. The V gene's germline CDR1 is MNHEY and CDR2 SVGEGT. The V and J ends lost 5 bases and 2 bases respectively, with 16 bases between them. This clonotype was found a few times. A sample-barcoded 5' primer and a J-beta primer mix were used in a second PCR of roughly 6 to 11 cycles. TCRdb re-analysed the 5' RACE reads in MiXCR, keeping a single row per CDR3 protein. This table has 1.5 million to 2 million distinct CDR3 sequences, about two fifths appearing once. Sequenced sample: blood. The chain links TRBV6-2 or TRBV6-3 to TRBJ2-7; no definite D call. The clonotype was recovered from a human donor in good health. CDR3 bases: TGTGCCAGCAGTCCCCTTCGTGGGAACACCTACGAGCAGTACTTC. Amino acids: CASSPLRGNTYEQYF.